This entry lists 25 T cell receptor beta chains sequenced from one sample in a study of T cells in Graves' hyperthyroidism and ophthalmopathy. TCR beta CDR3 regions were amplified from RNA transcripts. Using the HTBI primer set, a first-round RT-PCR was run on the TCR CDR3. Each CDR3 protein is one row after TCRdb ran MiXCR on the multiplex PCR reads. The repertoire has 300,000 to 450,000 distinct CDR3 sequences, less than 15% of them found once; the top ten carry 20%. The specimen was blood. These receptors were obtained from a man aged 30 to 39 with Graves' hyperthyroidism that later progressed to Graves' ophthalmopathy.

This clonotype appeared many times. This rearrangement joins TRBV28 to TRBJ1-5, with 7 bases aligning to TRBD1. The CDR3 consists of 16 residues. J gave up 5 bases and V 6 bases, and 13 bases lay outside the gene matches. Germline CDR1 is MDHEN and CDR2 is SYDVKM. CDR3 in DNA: TGTGCCAGCAGCCCCATGACAGGGAGAGAGGATCAGCCCCAGCATTTT. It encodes CASSPMTGREDQPQHF.

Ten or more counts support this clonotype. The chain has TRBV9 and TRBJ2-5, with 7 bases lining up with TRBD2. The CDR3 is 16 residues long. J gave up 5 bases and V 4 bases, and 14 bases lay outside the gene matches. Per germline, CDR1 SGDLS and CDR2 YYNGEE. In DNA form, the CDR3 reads TGTGCCAGCAGCCCCCCTGGGAGGGGCTGGGGGGAGACCCAGTACTTC. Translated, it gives CASSPPGRGWGETQYF.

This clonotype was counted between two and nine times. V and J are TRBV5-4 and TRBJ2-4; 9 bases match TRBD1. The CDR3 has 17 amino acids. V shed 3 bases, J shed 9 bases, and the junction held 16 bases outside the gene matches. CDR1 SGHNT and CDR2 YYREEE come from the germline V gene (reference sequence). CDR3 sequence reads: CASSSRGGTGYSSIQYF. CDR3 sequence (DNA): TGTGCCAGCAGCTCAAGGGGGGGGACAGGGTATAGTAGCATTCAGTACTTC. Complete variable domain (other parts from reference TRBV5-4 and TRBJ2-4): ETGVTQSPTHLIKTRGQQVTLRCSSQSGHNTVSWYQQALGQGPQFIFQYYREEENGRGNFPPRFSGLQFPNYSSELNVNALELDDSALYLCASSSRGGTGYSSIQYFGAGTRLSVL.

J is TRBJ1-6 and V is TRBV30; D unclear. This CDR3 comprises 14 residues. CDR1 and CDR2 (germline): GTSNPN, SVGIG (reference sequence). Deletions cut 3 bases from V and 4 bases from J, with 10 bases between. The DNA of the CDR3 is TGTGCCTGGAGGGGCGGAACTTATAATTCACCCCTCCACTTT. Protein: CAWRGGTYNSPLHF.

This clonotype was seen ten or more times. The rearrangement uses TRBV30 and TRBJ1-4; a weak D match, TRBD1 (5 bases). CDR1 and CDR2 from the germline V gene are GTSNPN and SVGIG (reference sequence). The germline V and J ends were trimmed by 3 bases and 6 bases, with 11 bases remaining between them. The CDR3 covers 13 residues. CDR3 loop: CAWRAGRHEKLFF. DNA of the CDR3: TGTGCCTGGAGGGCGGGGCGGCATGAAAAACTGTTTTTT.

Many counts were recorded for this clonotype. The CDR3 region has the DNA TGTGCCAGCAGTTTAGCGCCAATTCCCGGGACAGGGTCTGAAGCTTTCTTT. It is translated as CASSLAPIPGTGSEAFF. V gene TRBV12-3 or TRBV12-4 combines with J gene TRBJ1-1; 9 nucleotides match TRBD1. The CDR3 has 17 residues. Trimming removed 0 bases from V and 6 bases from J; junction bases left unmatched: 11.

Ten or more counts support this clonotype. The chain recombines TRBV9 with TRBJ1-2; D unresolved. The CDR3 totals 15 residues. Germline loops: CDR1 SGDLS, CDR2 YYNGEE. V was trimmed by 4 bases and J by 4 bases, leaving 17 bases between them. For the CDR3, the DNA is TGTGCCAGCAGCCCTAGCAGTGAGGCGGTCTATGGCTACACCTTC. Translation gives CASSPSSEAVYGYTF.

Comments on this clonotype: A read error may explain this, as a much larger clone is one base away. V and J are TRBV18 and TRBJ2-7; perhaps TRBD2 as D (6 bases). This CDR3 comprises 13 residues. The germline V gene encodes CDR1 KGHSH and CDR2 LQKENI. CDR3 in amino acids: CGSSPGRSYEQYF. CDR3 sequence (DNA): TGTGGCAGCTCACCAGGGAGGAGCTACGAGCAGTACTTC. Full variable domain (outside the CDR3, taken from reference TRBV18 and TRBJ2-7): NAGVMQNPRHLVRRRGQEARLRCSPMKGHSHVYWYRQLPEEGLKFMVYLQKENIIDESGMPKERFSAEFPKEGPSILRIQQVVRGDSAAYFCGSSPGRSYEQYFGPGTRLTVT.

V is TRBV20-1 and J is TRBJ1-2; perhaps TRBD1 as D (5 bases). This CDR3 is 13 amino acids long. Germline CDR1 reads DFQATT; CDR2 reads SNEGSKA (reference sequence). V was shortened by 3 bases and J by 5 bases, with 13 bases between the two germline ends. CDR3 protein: CSARRDGRYGYTF. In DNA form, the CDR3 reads TGCAGTGCTAGGAGGGACGGGCGATATGGCTACACCTTC.

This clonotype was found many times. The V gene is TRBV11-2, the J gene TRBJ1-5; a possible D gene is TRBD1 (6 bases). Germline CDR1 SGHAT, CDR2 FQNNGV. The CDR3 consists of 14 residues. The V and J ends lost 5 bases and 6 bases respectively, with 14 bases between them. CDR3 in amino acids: CASSPQGNFQPQHF. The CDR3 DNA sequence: TGTGCCAGCAGCCCACAGGGAAATTTTCAGCCCCAGCATTTT. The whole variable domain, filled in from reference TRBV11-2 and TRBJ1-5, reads EAGVAQSPRYKIIEKRQSVAFWCNPISGHATLYWYQQILGQGPKLLIQFQNNGVVDDSQLPKDRFSAERLKGVDSTLKIQPAKLEDSAVYLCASSPQGNFQPQHFGDGTRLSIL.

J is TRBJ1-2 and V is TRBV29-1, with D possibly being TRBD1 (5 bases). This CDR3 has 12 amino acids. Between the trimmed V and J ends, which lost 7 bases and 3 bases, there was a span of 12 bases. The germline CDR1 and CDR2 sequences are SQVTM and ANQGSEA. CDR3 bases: TGCAGCGGCTTTGGGGGGGACTATGGCTACACCTTC. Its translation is CSGFGGDYGYTF.

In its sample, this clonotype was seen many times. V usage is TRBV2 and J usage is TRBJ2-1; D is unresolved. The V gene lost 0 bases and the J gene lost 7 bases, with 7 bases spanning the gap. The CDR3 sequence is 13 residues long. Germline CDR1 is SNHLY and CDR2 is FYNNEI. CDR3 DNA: TGTGCCAGCAGTGAAGCGCGTGGGAATGAGCAGTTCTTC. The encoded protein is CASSEARGNEQFF.

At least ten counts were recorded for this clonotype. CDR3 DNA sequence: TGTGCCAGCAAGGCAGGCCAGGTGAACACTGAAGCTTTCTTT. Residues: CASKAGQVNTEAFF. The chain links TRBV28 to TRBJ1-1; D gene unclear. Trimming shortened V by 7 bases and J by 0 bases, and 12 bases separated the two germline ends. This CDR3 spans 14 amino acids. CDR1 is MDHEN and CDR2 is SYDVKM in the germline V gene.

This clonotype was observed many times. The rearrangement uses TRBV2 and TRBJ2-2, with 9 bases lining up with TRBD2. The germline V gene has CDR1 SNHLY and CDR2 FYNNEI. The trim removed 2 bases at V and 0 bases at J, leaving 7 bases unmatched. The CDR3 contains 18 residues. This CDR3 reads CASSERSGGPPNTGELFF. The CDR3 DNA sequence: TGTGCCAGCAGTGAACGGAGCGGGGGGCCCCCGAACACCGGGGAGCTGTTTTTT.

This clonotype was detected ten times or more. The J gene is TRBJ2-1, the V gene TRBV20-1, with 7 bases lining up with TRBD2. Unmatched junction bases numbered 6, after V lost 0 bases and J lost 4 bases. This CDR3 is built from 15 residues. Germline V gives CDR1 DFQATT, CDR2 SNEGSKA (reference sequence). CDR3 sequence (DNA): TGCAGTGCTAGAGATCAAGGTAGCGGGTACAATGAGCAGTTCTTC. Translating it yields CSARDQGSGYNEQFF.

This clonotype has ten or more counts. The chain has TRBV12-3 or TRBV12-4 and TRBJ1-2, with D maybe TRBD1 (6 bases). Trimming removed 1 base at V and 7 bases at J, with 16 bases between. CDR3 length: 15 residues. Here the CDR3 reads CASSLGSGGAGGYTF. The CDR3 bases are TGTGCCAGCAGTTTAGGGTCGGGGGGGGCCGGTGGCTACACCTTC.

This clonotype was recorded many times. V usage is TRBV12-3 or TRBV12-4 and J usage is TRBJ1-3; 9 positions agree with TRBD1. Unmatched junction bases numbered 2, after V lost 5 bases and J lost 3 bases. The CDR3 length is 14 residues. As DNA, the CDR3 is TGTGCCAGCAGTCGACAGGGGGGTGGAAACACCATATATTTT. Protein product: CASSRQGGGNTIYF.

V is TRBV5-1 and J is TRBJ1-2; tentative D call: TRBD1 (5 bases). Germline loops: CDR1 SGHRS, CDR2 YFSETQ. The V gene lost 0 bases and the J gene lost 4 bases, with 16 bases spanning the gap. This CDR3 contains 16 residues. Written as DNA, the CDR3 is TGCGCCAGCAGCTTGGCCAACCCCGGGGGTACCTATGGCTACACCTTC. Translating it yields CASSLANPGGTYGYTF.

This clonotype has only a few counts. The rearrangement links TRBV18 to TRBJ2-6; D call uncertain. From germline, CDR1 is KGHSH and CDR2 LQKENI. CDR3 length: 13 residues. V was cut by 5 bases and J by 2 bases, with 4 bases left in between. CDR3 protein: CASSSTGANVLTF. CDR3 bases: TGTGCCAGCTCATCCACTGGGGCCAACGTCCTGACTTTC. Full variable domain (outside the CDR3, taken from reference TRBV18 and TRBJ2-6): NAGVMQNPRHLVRRRGQEARLRCSPMKGHSHVYWYRQLPEEGLKFMVYLQKENIIDESGMPKERFSAEFPKEGPSILRIQQVVRGDSAAYFCASSSTGANVLTFGAGSRLTVL.

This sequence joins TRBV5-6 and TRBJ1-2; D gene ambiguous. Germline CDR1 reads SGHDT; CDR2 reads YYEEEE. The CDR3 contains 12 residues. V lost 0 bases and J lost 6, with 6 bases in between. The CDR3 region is CASSLVTDGYTF. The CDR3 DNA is TGTGCCAGCAGCTTGGTCACAGATGGCTACACCTTC. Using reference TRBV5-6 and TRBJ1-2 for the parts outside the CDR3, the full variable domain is DAGVTQSPTHLIKTRGQQVTLRCSPKSGHDTVSWYQQALGQGPQFIFQYYEEEERQRGNFPDRFSGHQFPNYSSELNVNALLLGDSALYLCASSLVTDGYTFGSGTRLTVV.

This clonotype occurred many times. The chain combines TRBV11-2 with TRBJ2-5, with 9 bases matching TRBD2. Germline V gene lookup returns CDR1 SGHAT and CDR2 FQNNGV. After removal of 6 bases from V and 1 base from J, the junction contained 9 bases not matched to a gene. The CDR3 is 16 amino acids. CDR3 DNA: TGTGCCAGCAGGGGGGGGCCTAGCGGGGCCCAAGAGACCCAGTACTTC. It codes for CASRGGPSGAQETQYF.

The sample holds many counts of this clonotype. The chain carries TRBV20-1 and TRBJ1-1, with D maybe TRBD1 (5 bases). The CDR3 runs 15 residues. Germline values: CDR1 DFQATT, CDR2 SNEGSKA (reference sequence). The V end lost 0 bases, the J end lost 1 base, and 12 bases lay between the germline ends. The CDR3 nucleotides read TGCAGTGCTAGAGAATATAGGACAAAGAACACTGAAGCTTTCTTT. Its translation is CSAREYRTKNTEAFF.

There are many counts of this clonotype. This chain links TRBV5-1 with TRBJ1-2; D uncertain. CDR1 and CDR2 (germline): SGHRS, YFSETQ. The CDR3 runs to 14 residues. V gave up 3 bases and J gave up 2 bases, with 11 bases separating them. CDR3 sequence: CASSSSGGNYGYTF. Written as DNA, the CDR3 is TGCGCCAGCAGCTCATCCGGAGGGAACTATGGCTACACCTTC.

The CDR3: CASSLAPEAEAFF. The CDR3 nucleotides read TGTGCCAGCAGCTTGGCCCCCGAAGCTGAAGCTTTCTTT. The chain employs TRBV5-4 and TRBJ1-1, with D unresolved. The ends were cut back, 0 bases at V and 6 bases at J, with 9 bases in the middle. The germline gives CDR1 SGHNT, CDR2 YYREEE (reference sequence). This CDR3 comprises 13 residues.

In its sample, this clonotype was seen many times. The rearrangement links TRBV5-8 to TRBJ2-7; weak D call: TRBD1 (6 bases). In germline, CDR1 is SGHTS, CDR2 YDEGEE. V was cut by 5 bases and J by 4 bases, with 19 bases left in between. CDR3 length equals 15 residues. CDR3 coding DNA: TGTGCCAGCAGTCCAACTCTCAATCAGGGGTACGAGCAGTACTTC. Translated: CASSPTLNQGYEQYF.